The 3 T cell receptor beta chains reported below all come from one sample, sequenced in a study of T cell responses to AZD1222 COVID-19 vaccine. This table comes from immunoSEQ multiplex PCR, and its TCRdb copy is limited to in-frame clones, with some not included. The sample includes 150,000 to 200,000 clones, over 90% of them seen just once. This sample comprised peripheral blood, obtained on day 0 of AZD1222 vaccination. The receptors derive from an adult in good health.

V and J are TRBV19 and TRBJ2-2; D is unresolved. Looked up from germline, CDR1 is LNHDA and CDR2 is SQIVND (reference sequence). Trimming stripped 5 bases from V and 6 bases from J, with 7 bases between. This CDR3 comprises 12 residues. CDR3 loop: CASSYFPGELFF. The CDR3 DNA reads TGTGCCAGTAGTTATTTCCCCGGGGAGCTGTTTTTT.

This clone was observed a single time. The chain couples TRBV2 to TRBJ1-5, with 8 bases that match TRBD1. Germline CDR1 and CDR2: SNHLY and FYNNEI. The CDR3 is 17 amino acids. J lost 4 bases, V lost 7 bases, and 15 bases had no gene match. The CDR3 protein is CASTALSGQGRNQPQHF. CDR3 nucleotides: TGTGCCAGCACTGCTCTTTCAGGACAGGGTAGGAATCAGCCCCAGCATTTT.

The chain employs TRBV6-1 and TRBJ1-5; 7 positions agree with TRBD1. This CDR3 has 13 amino acids. The J segment lost 6 bases and the V segment lost 2 bases, leaving 1 base of the junction unmatched. The V gene's germline CDR1 is MNHNS and CDR2 SASEGT. CDR3 protein: CASSEQGVQPQHF. CDR3 DNA: TGTGCCAGCAGTGAACAGGGGGTTCAGCCCCAGCATTTT.